This entry lists 8 T cell receptor beta chains sequenced from one sample in a study of radiotherapy plus CTLA-4 blockade in lung cancer. Sequenced by immunoSEQ multiplex PCR; TCRdb stores in-frame clones only, minus some. Among 25,000 to 40,000 clones listed, approximately 66% were seen once. Sequenced here: peripheral blood, sampled from a patient treated with radiotherapy plus ipilimumab. These receptors were taken from a human donor with non-small cell lung cancer who had stable disease on radiotherapy plus ipilimumab.

CDR3 loop: CASSYSRPYNEQFF. The DNA for the CDR3 is TGTGCCAGCAGTTACTCTCGCCCCTACAATGAGCAGTTCTTC. The chain has TRBV6-5 and TRBJ2-1; D is unresolved. Per the germline V gene, CDR1 is MNHEY and CDR2 is SVGAGI. This CDR3 contains 14 residues. Trimming pared 0 bases from V and 2 bases from J, leaving 5 bases between.

The sample holds a few counts of this clone. This chain connects TRBV19 to TRBJ1-2, with TRBD1 as a possible D gene (6 bases). Trimming shortened V by 5 bases and J by 1 base, and 17 bases separated the two germline ends. Per germline, CDR1 LNHDA and CDR2 SQIVND (reference sequence). The CDR3 runs 16 residues. Written as DNA, the CDR3 is TGTGCCAGTAGTGCAGGGCAGGGGAGGTTTAACTATGGCTACACCTTC. This gives the protein CASSAGQGRFNYGYTF. Full variable domain (remainder filled in from reference TRBV19 and TRBJ1-2): DGGITQSPKYLFRKEGQNVTLSCEQNLNHDAMYWYRQDPGQGLRLIYYSQIVNDFQKGDIAEGYSVSREKKESFPLTVTSAQKNPTAFYLCASSAGQGRFNYGYTFGSGTRLTVV.

This chain links TRBV5-5 with TRBJ2-3; TRBD1 is a possible D gene (6 bases). Trimming pared 2 bases from V and 3 bases from J, leaving 25 bases between. Germline V gives CDR1 SGHKS, CDR2 YYEKEE (reference sequence). This CDR3 is 19 amino acids long. The CDR3 loop is CASSLRSRTAQGGTDTQYF. As DNA, the CDR3 is TGTGCCAGCAGCTTAAGAAGCCGGACAGCCCAGGGTGGGACAGATACGCAGTATTTT.

This clone was observed a single time. The chain couples TRBV2 to TRBJ1-2; no firm D call. The CDR3 spans 13 residues. CDR1 is SNHLY, CDR2 FYNNEI, per germline. Trimming stripped 5 bases from V and 5 bases from J, with 12 bases between. The CDR3, as DNA: TGTGCCAGCAGTCTAAGAGGAGGATATGGCTACACCTTC. It yields the protein CASSLRGGYGYTF.

This clone was counted once. The chain joins TRBV6-1 to TRBJ1-5; maybe TRBD1 (6 bases). Trimming pared 8 bases from V and 5 bases from J, leaving 19 bases between. The CDR3 spans 15 residues. CDR1 and CDR2 from the germline V gene are MNHNS and SASEGT. The CDR3 DNA is TGTGCCAGCGGACCTAAGACAGGTCGGGATCAGCCCCAGCATTTT. Translated, it gives CASGPKTGRDQPQHF.

This clone was picked up one time. The CDR3 sequence is CASSYNPTNYGYTF. In DNA form, the CDR3 reads TGTGCCAGCAGTTACAACCCTACTAACTATGGCTACACCTTC. The chain has TRBV6-5 and TRBJ1-2; D is unresolved. The V end was cut by 2 bases, the J end by 0 bases, with 7 bases between. CDR1 MNHEY and CDR2 SVGAGI come from the germline V gene. There are 14 residues in the CDR3.

The V and J genes are TRBV4-2 and TRBJ1-4; a weak D match, TRBD1 (5 bases). Trimming took 0 bases from V and 6 from J, leaving 11 bases between them. This CDR3 is 15 amino acids long. Germline CDR1 is LGHNA and CDR2 is YNFKEQ. The CDR3 DNA reads TGTGCCAGCAGCCAAGATGGGGCTAAGGATGAAAAACTGTTTTTT. Residues: CASSQDGAKDEKLFF.

The V and J genes are TRBV9 and TRBJ2-7; 11 nucleotides line up with TRBD2. Germline-derived CDR1 and CDR2 are SGDLS and YYNGEE. The CDR3 sequence is 16 residues long. The V segment lost 2 bases and the J segment 3 bases; nucleotides outside the gene matches: 7. The CDR3 sequence: CASSVDSGTSGYEQYF. The CDR3 DNA reads as TGTGCCAGCAGCGTTGATTCCGGGACTAGCGGCTACGAGCAGTACTTC.